The following is a T cell receptor (beta chain) sequence with its context. This sample is part of a study of tumor T cells in aggressive B-cell lymphoma. Trimming pared 7 bases from V and 1 base from J, leaving 9 bases between. The CDR3 is 13 amino acids. CDR1 SGHAT and CDR2 FQNNGV come from the germline V gene. The method was immunoSEQ multiplex PCR; TCRdb's version includes in-frame clones alone and lacks a portion of them. The repertoire has approximately 2,500 clones, 82% of them found once; the top ten carry over 3.5%. Sequencing was done on a sample of tumor tissue. The chain has TRBV11-2 and TRBJ2-3; no clear D gene. This TCR was recovered from an adult with diffuse large B cell lymphoma. Here the CDR3 DNA reads TGTGCCAGCAACCCTCAGGGCACAGATACGCAGTATTTT. Residues: CASNPQGTDTQYF.